The present T cell receptor (beta chain) was sequenced within a study of long-term antiretroviral therapy in people with HIV. Notes on the study in general: Post-ART, diversity grew, though it stayed under transplant donor control levels. Clonal populations expanded prior to ART predominated within the repertoire at all time points. Older ART regimens were possibly in use when the blood was collected between about 2003 and 2017.

This was the immunoSEQ v3.0 assay at survey level. Here immunoSEQ multiplex PCR was the method, and the copy in TCRdb shows in-frame clones only, minus some. The top ten hold about a fifth of the sample, which has around 15,000 clones, about 80% seen once. This clone was counted between two and nine times. Its antigen is still unknown. The clonotype was recovered from a man aged 35 to 55 with HIV. Sequenced here: unsorted PBMCs, sampled 2.1 years after starting antiretroviral therapy.

The CDR3 loop is CASSSSSYNEQFF. For the CDR3, the DNA is TGTGCCAGCAGTTCCAGCTCCTACAATGAGCAGTTCTTC. This chain joins TRBV25-1 and TRBJ2-1; D unclear. The V end was cut by 5 bases, the J end by 0 bases, with 5 bases between. Germline loops: CDR1 MGHDK, CDR2 SYGVNS. The CDR3 has 13 amino acids.